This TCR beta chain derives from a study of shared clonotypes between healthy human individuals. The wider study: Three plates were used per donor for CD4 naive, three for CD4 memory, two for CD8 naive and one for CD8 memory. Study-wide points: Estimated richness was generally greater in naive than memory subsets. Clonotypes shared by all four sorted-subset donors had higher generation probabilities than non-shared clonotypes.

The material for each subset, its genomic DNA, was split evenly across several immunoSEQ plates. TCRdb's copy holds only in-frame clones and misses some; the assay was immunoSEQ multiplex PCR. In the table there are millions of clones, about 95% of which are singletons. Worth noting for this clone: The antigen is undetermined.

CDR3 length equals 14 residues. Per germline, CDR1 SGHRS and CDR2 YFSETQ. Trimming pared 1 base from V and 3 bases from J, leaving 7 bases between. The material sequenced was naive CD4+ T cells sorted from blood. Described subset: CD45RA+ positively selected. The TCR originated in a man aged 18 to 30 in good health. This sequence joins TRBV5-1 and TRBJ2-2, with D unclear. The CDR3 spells CASSLQSYTGELFF. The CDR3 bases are TGCGCCAGCAGCTTGCAGTCTTACACCGGGGAGCTGTTTTTT.